This is a list of T cell receptor beta chains from one sample in a study of blood T cell repertoires in COVID-19. The assay was immunoSEQ multiplex PCR, and TCRdb's table has in-frame clones only and misses some. This sample has tens of thousands of clones, with approximately 80% found just once. Sequencing input: peripheral blood. The receptors derive from a woman aged 45-59 years with active or convalescent COVID-19. Each CDR3 is given without its conserved first and last residue. The order of the fields is J gene, clone size, V gene, CDR3 protein. Clone size, where shown, is once, few, many, or a class for clones that have expanded.

J: TRBJ1-4; size: .; V: TRBV5-1; CDR3: ASSPLTGDGEKLF
J: TRBJ2-1; size: .; V: TRBV24-1; CDR3: ATSDLLADYNEQF
J: TRBJ2-5; size: few; V: TRBV7-2; CDR3: ASSPTGVQETQY
J: TRBJ2-1; size: few; V: TRBV27; CDR3: ASSLEGYNEQF
J: TRBJ1-1; size: .; V: TRBV4-3; CDR3: ASSQSGGTEAF
J: TRBJ2-2; size: once; V: TRBV6-1; CDR3: ASSESLWTGELF
J: TRBJ2-2; size: .; V: TRBV7-3; CDR3: ASSPSSGSSGELF
J: TRBJ1-6; size: once; V: TRBV16; CDR3: ASSQFRPGRNSPLH
J: TRBJ2-1; size: .; V: TRBV30; CDR3: AWSGLAGYSYNEQF
J: TRBJ2-2; size: once; V: TRBV29-1; CDR3: SVEQVGNTGELF
J: TRBJ1-2; size: .; V: TRBV24-1; CDR3: ATSAATDYGYT
J: TRBJ1-2; size: once; V: TRBV9; CDR3: ASSVGERYGYT
J: TRBJ2-7; size: .; V: TRBV24-1; CDR3: ATSGRVGGRYEQY
J: TRBJ2-7; size: .; V: TRBV10-3; CDR3: AISEGGSWPQY
J: TRBJ2-1; size: once; V: TRBV19; CDR3: ASRPGRGTHNEQF
J: TRBJ1-1; size: .; V: TRBV29-1; CDR3: NRRDRGGSTEAF
J: TRBJ2-1; size: .; V: TRBV29-1; CDR3: SVIAGAVGGYNEQF
J: TRBJ2-2; size: .; V: TRBV7-3; CDR3: ASSFDRGIGTGELF
J: TRBJ1-2; size: .; V: TRBV24-1; CDR3: ATQGTAYGYT
J: TRBJ1-1; size: .; V: TRBV10-3; CDR3: ASFGTGYFPF
J: TRBJ2-7; size: few; V: TRBV5-1; CDR3: ASSAGTSGLIGQY
J: TRBJ1-2; size: .; V: TRBV7-2; CDR3: ASSPDSLYGYT
J: TRBJ1-5; size: .; V: TRBV2; CDR3: ASSEGGWGDSNQPQH
J: TRBJ1-2; size: once; V: TRBV20-1; CDR3: SGQGVYGYT
J: TRBJ1-1; size: .; V: TRBV5-1; CDR3: ASSLDGGNTEAF
J: TRBJ2-2; size: few; V: TRBV6-9; CDR3: ASSYPTGEDTGELF
J: TRBJ2-7; size: .; V: TRBV7-8; CDR3: ASSSDRVYEQY